This TCR beta chain comes out of a study of molecular identifiers for immune sequencing clone quantification. Background on the study: Naive CD8 RNA (roughly 20,000 or 100,000 cells) was divided into five aliquots, with four sequenced.

The CDR3 has 14 amino acids. With V trimmed by 2 bases and J by 7 bases, 7 bases remained unmatched. Germline loops: CDR1 SQVTM, CDR2 ANQGSEA. Bulk libraries came from a prior protocol with listed TCR primers. Each CDR3 protein is one row after TCRdb ran MiXCR on the PCR reads. This sample carries about 320,000 distinct CDR3 sequences, roughly 24% of them seen once, and the ten largest clones take about 0.74%. Sorting was used to obtain naive CD8 T cells (CD8+CD4-CCR7+CD45RA+). What was sequenced was naive CD8+ T cells from blood, with Jurkat cell RNA spiked in. As to subset: FACS-sorted CD8+CD4-CCR7+CD45RA+ naive T cells. The sequence was collected from a human donor in good health. Some libraries in this study had Jurkat cell RNA spiked in. The rearrangement links TRBV29-1 to TRBJ2-7; 11 bases agree with TRBD2. The CDR3 is CSVELLAGVGEQYF. The CDR3 DNA reads TGCAGCGTTGAATTACTAGCGGGAGTGGGGGAGCAGTACTTC.